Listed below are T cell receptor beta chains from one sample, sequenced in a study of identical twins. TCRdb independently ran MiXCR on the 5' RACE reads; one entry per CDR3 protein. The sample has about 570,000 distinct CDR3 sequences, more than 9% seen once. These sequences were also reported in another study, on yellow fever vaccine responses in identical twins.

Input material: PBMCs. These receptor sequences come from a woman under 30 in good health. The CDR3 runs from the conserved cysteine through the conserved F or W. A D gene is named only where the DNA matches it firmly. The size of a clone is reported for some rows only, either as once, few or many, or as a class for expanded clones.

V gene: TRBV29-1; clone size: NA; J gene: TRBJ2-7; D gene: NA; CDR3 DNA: TGCAGCGTTGAGGTCCCAGGCTACGAGCAGTACTTC; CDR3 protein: CSVEVPGYEQYF
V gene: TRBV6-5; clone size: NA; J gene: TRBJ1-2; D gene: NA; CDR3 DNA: TGTGCCAGCAGTTATTATATCGGGGGGCAAGTCGGCGGCTACACCTTC; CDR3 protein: CASSYYIGGQVGGYTF
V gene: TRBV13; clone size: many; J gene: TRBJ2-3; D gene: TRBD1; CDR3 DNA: TGTGCCAGCAGCGTAAGACAGGGGGGAGATACGCAGTATTTT; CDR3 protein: CASSVRQGGDTQYF
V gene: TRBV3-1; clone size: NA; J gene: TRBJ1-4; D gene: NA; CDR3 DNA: TGTGCCAGCAGCCAAGATAGGCCAGGGCGTTATGAAAAACTGTTTTTT; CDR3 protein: CASSQDRPGRYEKLFF
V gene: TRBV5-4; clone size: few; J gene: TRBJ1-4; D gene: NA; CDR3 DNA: TGTGCCAGCAGCCCTCTCATTGGGGAAAAACTGTTTTTT; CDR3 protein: CASSPLIGEKLFF
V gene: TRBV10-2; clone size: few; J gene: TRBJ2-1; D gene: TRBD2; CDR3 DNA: TGCGCCAGCAGTGAGATTGGCGGGGGGCTGTACAATGAGCAGTTCTTC; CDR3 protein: CASSEIGGGLYNEQFF
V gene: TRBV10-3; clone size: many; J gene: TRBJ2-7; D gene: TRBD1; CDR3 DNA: TGTGCCACAGGGGACAGTGTCTACGAGCAGTACTTC; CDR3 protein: CATGDSVYEQYF
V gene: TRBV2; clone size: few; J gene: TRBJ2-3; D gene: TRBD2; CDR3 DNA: TGTGCCAGCACCGGGAACAGGGCGACTAGCGGGGGAGATACGCAGTATTTT; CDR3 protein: CASTGNRATSGGDTQYF
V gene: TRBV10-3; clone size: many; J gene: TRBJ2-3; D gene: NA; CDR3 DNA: TGTGCCACCGGGCGCGGGGAGAGGACAGATACGCAGTATTTT; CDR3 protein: CATGRGERTDTQYF
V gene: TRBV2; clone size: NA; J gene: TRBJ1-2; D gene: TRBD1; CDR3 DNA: TGTGCCAGCAGGTTTAGGGGGCAGAACTATGGCTACACCTTC; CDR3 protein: CASRFRGQNYGYTF
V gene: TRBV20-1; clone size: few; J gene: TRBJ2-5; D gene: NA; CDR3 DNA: TGCAGTGCTAGTATCGGGGGAAGCCTTGGAGAGACCCAGTACTTC; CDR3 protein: CSASIGGSLGETQYF
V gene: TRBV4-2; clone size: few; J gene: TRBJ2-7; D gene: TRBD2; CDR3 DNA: TGTGCCAGCAGCCAAGATAAACTAGCGGGGCCCCCGAGGGAGCAGTACTTC; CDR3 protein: CASSQDKLAGPPREQYF
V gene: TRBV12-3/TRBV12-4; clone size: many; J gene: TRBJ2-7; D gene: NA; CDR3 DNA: TGTGCCAGCTCATTTGGGTGGTACGAGCAGTACTTC; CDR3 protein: CASSFGWYEQYF
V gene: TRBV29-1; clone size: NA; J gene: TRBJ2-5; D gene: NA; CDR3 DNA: TGCAGCGTTGAAGATCACCGGCAAGGGGAGACCCAGTACTTC; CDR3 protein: CSVEDHRQGETQYF
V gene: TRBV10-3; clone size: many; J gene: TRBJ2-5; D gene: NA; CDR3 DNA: TGTGCCATCAGCACAGGGGGGACTACCAGTGCGGAGACCCAGTACTTC; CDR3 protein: CAISTGGTTSAETQYF
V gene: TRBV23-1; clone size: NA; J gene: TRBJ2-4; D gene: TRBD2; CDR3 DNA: TGCGCCAGCAGTCAATTGGGTAGCGGGAGTTATTCCAAAAACATTCAGTACTTC; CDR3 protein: CASSQLGSGSYSKNIQYF
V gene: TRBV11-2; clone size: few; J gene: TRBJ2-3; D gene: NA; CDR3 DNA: TGTGCCAGCAGCATCCAGCGCCCAACGGCAGATACGCAGTATTTT; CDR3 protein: CASSIQRPTADTQYF
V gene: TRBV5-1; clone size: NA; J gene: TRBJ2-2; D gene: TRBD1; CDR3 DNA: TGCGCCAGCAGCTTGTTCGGGACAGGGGGATCGTTGGGGGAGCTGTTTTTT; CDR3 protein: CASSLFGTGGSLGELFF
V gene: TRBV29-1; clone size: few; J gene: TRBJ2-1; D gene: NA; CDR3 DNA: TGCAGCCTGTCGGGCGGACACAATGAGCAGTTCTTC; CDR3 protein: CSLSGGHNEQFF
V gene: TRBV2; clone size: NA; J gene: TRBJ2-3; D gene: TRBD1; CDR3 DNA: TGTGCCACCCGGACAGGGGGGATGGGAGATACGCAGTATTTT; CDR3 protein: CATRTGGMGDTQYF
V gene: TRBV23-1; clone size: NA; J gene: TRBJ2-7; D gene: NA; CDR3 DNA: TGCGCCAGCAGGACGACAATCTCCTACGAGCAGTACTTC; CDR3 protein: CASRTTISYEQYF
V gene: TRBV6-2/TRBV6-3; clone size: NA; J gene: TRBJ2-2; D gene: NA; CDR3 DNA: TGTGCCAGCAGTTACTCGCGAGCGGAGGGGCCCGGGGAGCTGTTTTTT; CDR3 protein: CASSYSRAEGPGELFF
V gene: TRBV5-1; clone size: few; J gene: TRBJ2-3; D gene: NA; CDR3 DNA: TGCGCCAGCAGCCCCGCAATTAGCTTAGATACGCAGTATTTT; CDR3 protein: CASSPAISLDTQYF
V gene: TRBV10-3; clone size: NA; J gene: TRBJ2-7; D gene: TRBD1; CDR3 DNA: TGTGCCATCGGGAGTGGACAGGACTACGAGCAGTACTTC; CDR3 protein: CAIGSGQDYEQYF
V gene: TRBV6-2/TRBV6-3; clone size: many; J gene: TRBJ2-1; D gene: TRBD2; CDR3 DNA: TGTGCCAGCAGTTACTCAAAGACTAGCGGGGACTACAATGAGCAGTTCTTC; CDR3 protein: CASSYSKTSGDYNEQFF
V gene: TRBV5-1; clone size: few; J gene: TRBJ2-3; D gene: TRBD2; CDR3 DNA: TGCGCCAGCAGCCCCGGACTAGCGGGACCCACTAGCACAGATACGCAGTATTTT; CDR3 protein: CASSPGLAGPTSTDTQYF
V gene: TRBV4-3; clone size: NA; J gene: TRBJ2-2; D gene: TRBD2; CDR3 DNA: TGCGCCAGCAGCCAAGATCGATCGGGGGGGAACACCGGGGAGCTGTTTTTT; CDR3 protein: CASSQDRSGGNTGELFF
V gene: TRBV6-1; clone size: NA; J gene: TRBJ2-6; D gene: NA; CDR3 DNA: TGTGCCAGCAGAAGACTACAGGGTCCGGCGATCTCTGGGGCCAACGTCCTGACTTTC; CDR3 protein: CASRRLQGPAISGANVLTF
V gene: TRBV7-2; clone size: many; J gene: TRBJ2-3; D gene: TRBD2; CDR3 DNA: TGTGCCAGCAGCTCTGGACTAGCGTGGGATACGCAGTATTTT; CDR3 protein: CASSSGLAWDTQYF
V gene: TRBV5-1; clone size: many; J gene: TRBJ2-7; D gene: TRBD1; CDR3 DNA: TGCGCCAGCAGCCTCGGGACAGGGGGCATCTACGAGCAGTACTTC; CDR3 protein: CASSLGTGGIYEQYF
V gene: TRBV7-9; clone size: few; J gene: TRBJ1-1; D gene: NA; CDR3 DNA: TGTGCCAGCAGCCCCCGCCAGACTCAAGGTGAAGCTTTCTTT; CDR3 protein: CASSPRQTQGEAFF
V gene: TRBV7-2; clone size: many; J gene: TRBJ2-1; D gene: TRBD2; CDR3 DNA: TGTGCCAGCAGCTTGGGCGGGAGCCCCTACAATGAGCAGTTCTTC; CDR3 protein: CASSLGGSPYNEQFF
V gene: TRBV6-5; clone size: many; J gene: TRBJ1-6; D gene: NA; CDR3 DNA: TGTGCCAGCAGTTACTCGGGGAGATCCTATAATTCACCCCTCCACTTT; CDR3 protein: CASSYSGRSYNSPLHF
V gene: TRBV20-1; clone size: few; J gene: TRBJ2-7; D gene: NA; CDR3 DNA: TGCAGTGCTAGAGATATGGGGGGAGACTCCCACGAGCAGTACTTC; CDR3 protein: CSARDMGGDSHEQYF
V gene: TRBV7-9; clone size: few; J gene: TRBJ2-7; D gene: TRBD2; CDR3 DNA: TGTGCCAGCAGCTATAGCGGGAGCTTCCCCAACGAGCAGTACTTC; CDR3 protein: CASSYSGSFPNEQYF
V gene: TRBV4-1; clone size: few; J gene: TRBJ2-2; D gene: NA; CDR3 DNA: TGCGCCAGCAGCCAAGATCCTGGGGAGCTGTTTTTT; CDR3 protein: CASSQDPGELFF
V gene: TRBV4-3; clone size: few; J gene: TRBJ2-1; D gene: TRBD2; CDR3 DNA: TGCGCCAGCAGCGAAACTAGCGGGAGGGACAATGAGCAGTTCTTC; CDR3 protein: CASSETSGRDNEQFF
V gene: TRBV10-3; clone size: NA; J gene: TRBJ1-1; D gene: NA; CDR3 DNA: TGTGCCATCACCCGTACCGGGACGGACACTGAAGCTTTCTTT; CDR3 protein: CAITRTGTDTEAFF
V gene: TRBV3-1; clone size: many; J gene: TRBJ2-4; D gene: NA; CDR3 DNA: TGTGCCAGCTCTGACTCGGCCAGGGCGGACATTCAGTACTTC; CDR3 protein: CASSDSARADIQYF
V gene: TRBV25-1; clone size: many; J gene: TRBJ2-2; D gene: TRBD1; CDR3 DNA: TGTGCCAGCAGTGAATATTCGCGGACAGGGACCGGGGAGCTGTTTTTT; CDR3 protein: CASSEYSRTGTGELFF
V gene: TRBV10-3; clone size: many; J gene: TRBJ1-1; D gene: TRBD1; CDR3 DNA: TGTGCCATCAGTTCCCCGGGACAGGGGTATACTGAAGCTTTCTTT; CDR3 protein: CAISSPGQGYTEAFF
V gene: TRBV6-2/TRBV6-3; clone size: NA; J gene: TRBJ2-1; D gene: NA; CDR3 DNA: TGTGCCAGCAGTTACCCCGGGTACCAAGATAAGCAGTTCTTC; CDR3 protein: CASSYPGYQDKQFF
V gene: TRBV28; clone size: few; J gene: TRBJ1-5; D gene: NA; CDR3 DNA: TGTGCCAGCAGTCTCCTCGGACCAACGGGCAATCAGCCCCAGCATTTT; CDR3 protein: CASSLLGPTGNQPQHF
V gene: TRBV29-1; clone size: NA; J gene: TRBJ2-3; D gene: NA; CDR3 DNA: TGCAGCGTTGACGGGCTGGACGGTGAAAGCACAGATACGCAGTATTTT; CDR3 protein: CSVDGLDGESTDTQYF
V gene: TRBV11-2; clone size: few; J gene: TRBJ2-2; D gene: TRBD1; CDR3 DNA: TGTGCCGGGCACAGGGGGAGCGGGGAGCTGTTTTTT; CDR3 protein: CAGHRGSGELFF
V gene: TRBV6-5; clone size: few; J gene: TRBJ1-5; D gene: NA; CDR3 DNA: TGTGCCAGCAGTTATCTGTCTTTCGGACTGAAGGACAATCAGCCCCAGCATTTT; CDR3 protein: CASSYLSFGLKDNQPQHF
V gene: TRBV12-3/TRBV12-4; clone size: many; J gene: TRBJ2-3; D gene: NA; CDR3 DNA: TGTGCCAGCAGTTTAATGAGTACAGATACGCAGTATTTT; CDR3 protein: CASSLMSTDTQYF
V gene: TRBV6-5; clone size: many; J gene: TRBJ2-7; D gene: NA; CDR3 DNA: TGTGCCAGCAGTGCAGGCTCCTACGAGCAGTACTTC; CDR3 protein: CASSAGSYEQYF